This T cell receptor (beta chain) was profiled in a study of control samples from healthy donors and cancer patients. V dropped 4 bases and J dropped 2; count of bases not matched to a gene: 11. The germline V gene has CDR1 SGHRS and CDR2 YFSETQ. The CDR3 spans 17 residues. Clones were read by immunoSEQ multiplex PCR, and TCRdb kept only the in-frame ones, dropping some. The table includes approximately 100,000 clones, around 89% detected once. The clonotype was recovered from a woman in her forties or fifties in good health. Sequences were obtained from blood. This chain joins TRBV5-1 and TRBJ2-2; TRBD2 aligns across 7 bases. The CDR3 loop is CASSPALTAGNTGELFF. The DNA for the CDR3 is TGCGCCAGCAGCCCGGCCCTTACAGCGGGAAACACCGGGGAGCTGTTTTTT.